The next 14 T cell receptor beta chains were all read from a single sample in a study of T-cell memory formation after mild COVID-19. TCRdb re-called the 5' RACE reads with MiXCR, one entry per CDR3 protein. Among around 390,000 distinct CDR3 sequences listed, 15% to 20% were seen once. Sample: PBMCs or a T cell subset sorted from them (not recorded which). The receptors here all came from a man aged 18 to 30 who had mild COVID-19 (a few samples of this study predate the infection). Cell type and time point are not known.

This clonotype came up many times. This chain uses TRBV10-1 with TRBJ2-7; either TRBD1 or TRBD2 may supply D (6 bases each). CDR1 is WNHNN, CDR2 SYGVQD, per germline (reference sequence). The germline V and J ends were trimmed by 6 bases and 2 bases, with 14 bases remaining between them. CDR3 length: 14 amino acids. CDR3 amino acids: CASSAAGHPYEQYF. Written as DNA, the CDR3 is TGCGCCAGCAGCGCCGCGGGACACCCCTACGAGCAGTACTTC.

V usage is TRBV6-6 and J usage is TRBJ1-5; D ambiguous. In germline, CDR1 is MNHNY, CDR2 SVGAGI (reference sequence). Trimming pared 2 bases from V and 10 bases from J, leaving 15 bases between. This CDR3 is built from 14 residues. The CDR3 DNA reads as TGTGCCAGCAGTTACCCCCTTCGGGAGAGTCCCCAGCATTTT. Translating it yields CASSYPLRESPQHF.

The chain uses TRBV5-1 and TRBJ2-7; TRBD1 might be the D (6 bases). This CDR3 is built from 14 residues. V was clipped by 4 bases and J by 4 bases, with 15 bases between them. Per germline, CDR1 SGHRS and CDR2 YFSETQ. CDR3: CASSKGQEAYEQYF. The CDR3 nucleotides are TGCGCCAGCAGCAAGGGACAAGAGGCGTACGAGCAGTACTTC.

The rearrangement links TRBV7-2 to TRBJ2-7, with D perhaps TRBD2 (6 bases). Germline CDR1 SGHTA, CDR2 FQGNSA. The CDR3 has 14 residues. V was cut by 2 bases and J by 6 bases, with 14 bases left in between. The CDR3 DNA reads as TGTGCCAGCAGCTTACAGGGCGGGGAATCCGAGCAGTACGTC. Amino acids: CASSLQGGESEQYV.

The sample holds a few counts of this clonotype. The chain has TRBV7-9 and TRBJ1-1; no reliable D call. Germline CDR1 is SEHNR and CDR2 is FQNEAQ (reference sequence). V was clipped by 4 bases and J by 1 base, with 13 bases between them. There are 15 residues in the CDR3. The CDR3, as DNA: TGTGCCAGCAGCTCCCCCGCGACACCGAACACTGAAGCTTTCTTT. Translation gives CASSSPATPNTEAFF.

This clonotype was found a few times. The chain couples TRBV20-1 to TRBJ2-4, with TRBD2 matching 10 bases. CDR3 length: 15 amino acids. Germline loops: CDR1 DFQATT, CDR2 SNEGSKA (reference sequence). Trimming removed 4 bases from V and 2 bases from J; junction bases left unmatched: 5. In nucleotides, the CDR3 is TGCAGTGCTACAAGCGGGGGGGTTACCAAAAACATTCAGTACTTC. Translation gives CSATSGGVTKNIQYF.

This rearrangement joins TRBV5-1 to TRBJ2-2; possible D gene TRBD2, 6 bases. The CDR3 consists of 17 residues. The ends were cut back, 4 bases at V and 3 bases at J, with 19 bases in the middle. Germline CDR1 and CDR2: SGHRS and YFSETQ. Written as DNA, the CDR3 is TGCGCCAGCAGCCTCCGGACCGGGACTTGGGACACCGGGGAGCTGTTTTTT. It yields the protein CASSLRTGTWDTGELFF.

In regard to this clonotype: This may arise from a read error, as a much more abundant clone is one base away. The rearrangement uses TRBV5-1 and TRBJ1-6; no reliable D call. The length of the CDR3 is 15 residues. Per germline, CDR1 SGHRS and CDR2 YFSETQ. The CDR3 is CASSLQQSYKSPLHF. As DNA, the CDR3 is TGCGCCAGCAGCTTGCAGCAGTCCTATAAGTCACCCCTCCACTTT.

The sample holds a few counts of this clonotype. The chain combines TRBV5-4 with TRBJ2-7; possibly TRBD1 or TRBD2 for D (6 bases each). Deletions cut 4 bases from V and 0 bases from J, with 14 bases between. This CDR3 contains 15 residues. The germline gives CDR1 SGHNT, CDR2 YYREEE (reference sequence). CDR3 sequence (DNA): TGTGCCAGCAGCGACCCGGAGGGGGTCTCCTACGAGCAGTACTTC. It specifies CASSDPEGVSYEQYF.

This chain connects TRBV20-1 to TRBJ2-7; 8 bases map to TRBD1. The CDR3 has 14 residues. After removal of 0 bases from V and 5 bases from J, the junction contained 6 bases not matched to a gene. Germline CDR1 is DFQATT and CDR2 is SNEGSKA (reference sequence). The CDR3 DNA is TGCAGTGCTAGAGATCTAGGACAGGGTAACGAGCAGTACTTC. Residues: CSARDLGQGNEQYF.

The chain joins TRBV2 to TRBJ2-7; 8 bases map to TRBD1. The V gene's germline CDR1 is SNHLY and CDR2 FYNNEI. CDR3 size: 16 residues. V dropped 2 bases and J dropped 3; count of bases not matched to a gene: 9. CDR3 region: CASSESGDRPHYEQYF. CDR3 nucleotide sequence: TGTGCCAGCAGTGAATCGGGGGACAGGCCGCACTACGAGCAGTACTTC. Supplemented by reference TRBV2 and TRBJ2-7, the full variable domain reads EPEVTQTPSHQVTQMGQEVILRCVPISNHLYFYWYRQILGQKVEFLVSFYNNEISEKSEIFDDQFSVERPDGSNFTLKIRSTKLEDSAMYFCASSESGDRPHYEQYFGPGTRLTVT.

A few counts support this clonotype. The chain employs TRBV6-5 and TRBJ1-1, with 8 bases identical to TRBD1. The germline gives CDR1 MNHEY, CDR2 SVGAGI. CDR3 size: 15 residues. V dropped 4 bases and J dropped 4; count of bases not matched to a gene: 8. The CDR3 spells CASSSAGQGGTEAFF. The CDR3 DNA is TGTGCCAGCAGTTCCGCAGGACAGGGCGGCACTGAAGCTTTCTTT.

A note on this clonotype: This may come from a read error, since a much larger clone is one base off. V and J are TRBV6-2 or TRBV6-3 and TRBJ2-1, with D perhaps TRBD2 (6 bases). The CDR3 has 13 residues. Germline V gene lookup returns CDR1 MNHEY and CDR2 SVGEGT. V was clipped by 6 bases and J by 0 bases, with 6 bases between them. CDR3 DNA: TGTGCCAGCAGCGGGAGCTCCTACAATGAGCAGTTCTTC. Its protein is CASSGSSYNEQFF.

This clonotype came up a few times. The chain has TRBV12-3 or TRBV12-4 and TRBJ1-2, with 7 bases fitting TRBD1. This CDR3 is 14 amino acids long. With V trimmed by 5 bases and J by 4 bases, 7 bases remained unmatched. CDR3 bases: TGTGCCAGCAGTAGTACAGGGGTCGGCTATGGCTACACCTTC. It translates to CASSSTGVGYGYTF.